What follows describes a single T cell receptor beta chain. Its antigen is not identified. The data are from a study of response to subunit inactivated influenza vaccine. TCRdb recomputed calls from the RT-PCR reads with MiXCR, one row per CDR3 protein. Among fewer than 750,000 distinct CDR3 sequences listed, approximately 15% were seen once. Study findings and constraints: Authors suggested each seasonal flu vaccination may recruit only limited numbers of new T cells.

The origin of this receptor is a man aged 45-65 years who received an inactivated influenza vaccine. Specimen: PBMCs from blood, collected less than 13 days after vaccination.

The CDR3 here is CASSLRAGAILNEQFF. The CDR3 nucleotides are TGTGCCAGCAGCTTAAGAGCGGGAGCGATCTTGAATGAGCAGTTCTTC. The gene calls are TRBV7-9 and TRBJ2-1, with 8 bases matching TRBD2. The CDR3 is made up of 16 amino acids. CDR1 and CDR2 (germline): SEHNR, FQNEAQ (reference sequence). J lost 7 bases, V lost 2 bases, and 10 bases had no gene match.